A selection of T cell receptor beta chains follows, all from one sample in a study of blood T cell repertoires in COVID-19. Using immunoSEQ multiplex PCR, the repertoire was profiled, and TCRdb retains in-frame clones only, with some absent. The data hold a few hundred thousand clones, with almost 90% observed a single time. The sequenced sample was peripheral blood. Receptor source: a woman aged 55-70 years with COVID-19, enrolled during active disease. CDR3s include the opening cysteine and the closing phenylalanine or tryptophan. Each record gives: J gene, clone size, V gene, D gene, CDR3 protein, CDR3 DNA. D genes are given only for firm matches. Clone size is not always given. Where it is, it says once, few, many or a class for expanded clones.

TRBJ1-2	-	TRBV15	-	CATSRNDRPNYGYTF	TGTGCCACCAGCAGAAATGACAGGCCTAACTATGGCTACACCTTC
TRBJ1-1	few	TRBV7-9	-	CASSSPGARNTEAFF	TGTGCCAGCAGCTCACCAGGGGCGAGGAACACTGAAGCTTTCTTT
TRBJ2-7	-	TRBV21-1	-	CASSKTAGTWHEQYF	TGTGCCAGCAGCAAAACGGCGGGCACATGGCACGAGCAGTACTTC
TRBJ2-5	once	TRBV7-9	TRBD1	CASSSRTGEQETQYF	TGTGCCAGCAGCTCAAGGACAGGCGAGCAAGAGACCCAGTACTTC
TRBJ2-5	-	TRBV7-9	TRBD2	CASTKRLASQETQYF	TGTGCCAGCACCAAGCGACTAGCCAGCCAAGAGACCCAGTACTTC
TRBJ2-7	-	TRBV6-4	TRBD2	CASSDSKLGGTYEQYF	TGTGCCAGCAGTGACTCGAAGTTGGGGGGGACCTACGAGCAGTACTTC
TRBJ1-5	-	TRBV11-2	-	CASSSYPDQPQHF	TGTGCCAGCAGCTCGTATCCAGATCAGCCCCAGCATTTT
TRBJ1-6	once	TRBV29-1	TRBD1	CSVPGQGSGSPLHF	TGCAGCGTCCCGGGACAGGGATCGGGTTCACCCCTCCACTTT
TRBJ1-1	-	TRBV4-1	-	CASSHTGPIEAFF	TGCGCCAGCAGCCACACAGGGCCGATCGAAGCTTTCTTT
TRBJ2-7	-	TRBV5-4	TRBD1	CASSHIERTGTYEQYF	TGTGCCAGCAGCCACATAGAACGGACAGGGACCTACGAGCAGTACTTC
TRBJ2-1	-	TRBV7-6	TRBD1	CASSDRGVGEQFF	TGTGCCAGCAGCGACAGGGGGGTGGGTGAGCAGTTCTTC
TRBJ1-1	-	TRBV3-1/TRBV3-2	-	CASSRIQRTEAFF	TGTGCCAGCAGCCGGATCCAGCGGACTGAAGCTTTCTTT
TRBJ1-4	-	TRBV3-1/TRBV3-2	TRBD1	CASSQPGQGRGWEKLFF	TGTGCCAGCAGCCAACCGGGACAGGGGAGGGGATGGGAAAAACTGTTTTTT
TRBJ1-2	-	TRBV27	-	CASSPGTGGGYDYTF	TGTGCCAGCAGCCCGGGTACAGGTGGTGGCTATGACTACACCTTC
TRBJ1-1	-	TRBV3-1/TRBV3-2	TRBD1	CASSPRNRGGLEAFF	TGTGCCAGCAGCCCCCGGAACAGGGGGGGCCTTGAAGCTTTCTTT
TRBJ1-3	-	TRBV10-3	TRBD1	CAIRGTASGNTIYF	TGTGCCATCAGAGGGACAGCCTCTGGAAACACCATATATTTT
TRBJ2-3	once	TRBV29-1	TRBD2	CSVGLAGSTDTQYF	TGCAGCGTTGGACTAGCGGGGAGCACAGATACGCAGTATTTT
TRBJ1-1	-	TRBV24-1	-	CATSVQGTNWRTEAFF	TGTGCCACCAGTGTCCAGGGCACGAATTGGCGCACTGAAGCTTTCTTT
TRBJ2-7	-	TRBV5-6	-	CASSFTGLNKYEQYF	TGTGCCAGCAGCTTTACTGGGCTAAACAAGTACGAGCAGTACTTC
TRBJ2-2	-	TRBV6-2/TRBV6-3	TRBD1	CASSKPGQGSGELFF	TGTGCCAGCAGTAAACCGGGACAGGGGTCGGGGGAGCTGTTTTTT
TRBJ2-7	-	TRBV7-2	-	CASSLGADSYEQYF	TGTGCCAGCAGCTTAGGGGCAGACTCCTACGAGCAGTACTTC
TRBJ1-4	-	TRBV6-5	-	CASTPRGATNEKLFF	TGTGCCAGCACCCCCCGGGGGGCAACTAATGAAAAACTGTTTTTT
TRBJ2-7	-	TRBV4-2	TRBD1	CASSPGQGDYEQYF	TGTGCCAGCAGCCCGGGACAGGGGGATTACGAGCAGTACTTC
TRBJ1-6	-	TRBV19	TRBD1	CASSLGQENSPLHF	TGTGCCAGTAGCCTGGGACAGGAGAATTCACCCCTCCACTTT
TRBJ1-3	-	TRBV6-4	-	CASSRDSGNTIYF	TGTGCCAGCAGCAGGGACTCTGGAAACACCATATATTTT
TRBJ2-1	few	TRBV7-3	-	CASSLQGLPYNEQFF	TGTGCCAGCAGCTTACAGGGGCTTCCCTACAATGAGCAGTTCTTC
TRBJ1-3	-	TRBV6-5	TRBD1	CASSLQGTGNTIYF	TGTGCCAGCAGTCTACAGGGGACGGGAAACACCATATATTTT